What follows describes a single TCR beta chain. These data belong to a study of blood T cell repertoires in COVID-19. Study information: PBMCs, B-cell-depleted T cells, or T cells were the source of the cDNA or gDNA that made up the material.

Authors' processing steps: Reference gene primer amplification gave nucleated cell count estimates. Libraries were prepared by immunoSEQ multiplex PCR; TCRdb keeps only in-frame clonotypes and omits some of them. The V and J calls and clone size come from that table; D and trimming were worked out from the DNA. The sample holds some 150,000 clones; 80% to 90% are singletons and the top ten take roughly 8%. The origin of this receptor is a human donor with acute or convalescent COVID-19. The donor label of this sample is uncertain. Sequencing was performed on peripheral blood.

As DNA, the CDR3 is TGTGCCAGCACGAGGGACAGGGGGGCCGGGGAGCTGTTTTTT. This encodes CASTRDRGAGELFF. The chain employs TRBV6-5 and TRBJ2-2; 11 bases are a match to TRBD1. The CDR3 spans 14 residues. The ends lost 7 bases at V and 6 bases at J; junction bases unmatched: 4. Germline V gene lookup returns CDR1 MNHEY and CDR2 SVGAGI.